Presented here are 14 T cell receptor beta chains from one specimen sequenced in a study of blood T cell repertoires in COVID-19 (dated by TCRdb to 2020 to 2022). The library was produced with the immunoSEQ multiplex PCR assay. TCRdb obtained this table from immuneACCESS and retained in-frame rearrangements with V and J assigned. These tables miss some clones; where compared with another copy, unresolved V genes account for less than half of the shortfall, and the remainder is unexplained. The sample includes around 140,000 clones, with approximately 84% observed a single time. The top ten clones comprise approximately 18% of the sample. Sequenced sample: peripheral blood. These receptors were collected from an elderly woman with acute or convalescent COVID-19.

The rearrangement links TRBV7-8 to TRBJ2-1; no clear D gene. With 0 bases removed from V and 2 bases from J, the gap between germline ends came to 8 bases. This CDR3 has 15 amino acids. In germline, CDR1 is SGHVS, CDR2 FQNEAQ. The CDR3, as DNA: TGTGCCAGCAGCTTAGCGAGGCTAGCCTACAATGAGCAGTTCTTC. Protein product: CASSLARLAYNEQFF.

V and J are TRBV9 and TRBJ2-3; D is perhaps TRBD2 (5 bases). Germline values: CDR1 SGDLS, CDR2 YYNGEE. V was cut by 0 bases and J by 8 bases, with 7 bases left in between. The CDR3 spans 12 residues. The DNA of the CDR3 is TGTGCCAGCAGCGTAGTTGCGGGTACGCAGTATTTT. Encoded protein: CASSVVAGTQYF.

The chain recombines TRBV6-5 with TRBJ1-2; 9 bases are shared with TRBD1. The V gene's germline CDR1 is MNHEY and CDR2 SVGAGI. The CDR3 sequence is 15 residues long. J lost 7 bases, V lost 6 bases, and 12 bases had no gene match. The CDR3 DNA follows: TGTGCCAGCAGGGAGCAACAGGGGGCGGTTAGTGGCTACACCTTC. It yields the protein CASREQQGAVSGYTF.

Only a few counts were recorded for this clone. The J gene is TRBJ2-2, the V gene TRBV27; 7 bases are a match to TRBD2. The germline gives CDR1 MNHEY, CDR2 SMNVEV (reference sequence). With V trimmed by 5 bases and J by 4 bases, 7 bases remained unmatched. CDR3 size: 15 residues. The DNA for the CDR3 is TGTGCCAGCAGTCCCCGAGCGGGGCTCACCGGGGAGCTGTTTTTT. This sequence encodes CASSPRAGLTGELFF.

The table lists this clone with a few counts. The chain couples TRBV6-2 or TRBV6-3 to TRBJ1-5; 7 nucleotides align to TRBD1. The CDR3 sequence is 15 residues long. CDR1 and CDR2 from the germline V gene are MNHEY and SVGEGT. The ends lost 2 bases at V and 6 bases at J; junction bases unmatched: 7. The CDR3 region is CASSYVTGTSQPQHF. The CDR3 nucleotides are TGTGCCAGCAGTTACGTGACAGGGACGAGTCAGCCCCAGCATTTT.

The chain recombines TRBV9 with TRBJ1-1, with D possibly matching TRBD1 (5 bases). CDR1 and CDR2 from the germline V gene are SGDLS and YYNGEE. Trimming cost V 3 bases and J 5 bases, with 11 bases left between them. This CDR3 is built from 13 residues. CDR3 sequence: CASSAGGGTEAFF. CDR3 sequence (DNA): TGTGCCAGCAGCGCCGGCGGGGGAACTGAAGCTTTCTTT.

The rearrangement links TRBV5-4 to TRBJ1-2; tentatively, D is TRBD1 (5 bases). Deletions cut 6 bases from V and 5 bases from J, with 20 bases between. Germline V gene lookup returns CDR1 SGHNT and CDR2 YYREEE (reference sequence). This CDR3 is 15 amino acids long. CDR3 sequence: CASTFDPFQGYGYTF. The CDR3 nucleotides read TGTGCCAGCACCTTCGACCCCTTCCAGGGATATGGCTACACCTTC.

The chain joins TRBV3-1 (or the pseudogene TRBV3-2) to TRBJ1-6, with D possibly TRBD1 on 6 matching bases. V was pared by 3 bases and J by 0 bases, with 12 bases between. CDR3 length: 17 amino acids. Germline CDR1 and CDR2: LGHDT and YNNKEL (reference sequence). The CDR3 is CASSHRDRSSYNSPLHF. CDR3 DNA: TGTGCCAGCAGCCATAGAGACAGGAGCTCCTATAATTCACCCCTCCACTTT.

This clone was seen more than once but under ten times. J is TRBJ1-5 and V is TRBV5-1, with a tentative D call TRBD1 (5 bases). The length of the CDR3 is 15 residues. Germline CDR1 reads SGHRS; CDR2 reads YFSETQ. The V end lost 5 bases, the J end lost 0 bases, and 12 bases lay between the germline ends. This CDR3 is CASRSDTNSNQPQHF. The CDR3 bases are TGCGCCAGCAGGTCGGACACCAATAGCAATCAGCCCCAGCATTTT.

This clone appeared once. The chain uses TRBV15 and TRBJ1-5, with 9 bases matching TRBD1. The CDR3 loop spans 16 amino acids. The V gene end was trimmed by 0 bases and the J gene end by 6 bases; junction bases not matched to a gene: 6. The germline CDR1 and CDR2 sequences are LNHNV and YYDKDF (reference sequence). The CDR3 sequence: CATSRDRSDRGQPQHF. Here the CDR3 DNA reads TGTGCCACCAGCAGAGATCGATCGGACAGGGGTCAGCCCCAGCATTTT.

The V gene is TRBV12-3 or TRBV12-4, the J gene TRBJ2-3, with D hard to call. Trimming cost V 2 bases and J 6 bases, with 3 bases left between them. The CDR3 is 11 amino acids. Written as DNA, the CDR3 is TGTGCCAGCAGTTTACGGGATACGCAGTATTTT. This codes for CASSLRDTQYF.

This chain's CDR3 is CASSTPDRGRNEQFF. The CDR3 DNA sequence: TGTGCCAGTAGTACACCAGACAGGGGGCGTAATGAGCAGTTCTTC. This chain links TRBV19 with TRBJ2-1; 10 nucleotides line up with TRBD1. Germline V gene sequence: CDR1 LNHDA, CDR2 SQIVND (reference sequence). The CDR3 sequence is 15 residues long. The V segment lost 4 bases and the J segment 7 bases; nucleotides outside the gene matches: 7.

This chain links TRBV9 with TRBJ1-6; 9 positions agree with TRBD1. The ends lost 3 bases at V and 7 bases at J; junction bases unmatched: 5. Germline V gives CDR1 SGDLS, CDR2 YYNGEE. There are 15 residues in the CDR3. The CDR3 sequence: CASSGRDRANSPLHF. The CDR3 DNA reads as TGTGCCAGCAGCGGGAGGGACAGGGCGAATTCACCCCTCCACTTT.

The chain links TRBV25-1 to TRBJ1-4; D not certain. Germline CDR1 reads MGHDK; CDR2 reads SYGVNS. The CDR3 runs to 15 residues. The V gene lost 2 bases and the J gene lost 5 bases, with 12 bases spanning the gap. The CDR3, as DNA: TGTGCCAGCAGTGAACTTGGGCAGACAAATGAAAAACTGTTTTTT. Protein sequence: CASSELGQTNEKLFF.